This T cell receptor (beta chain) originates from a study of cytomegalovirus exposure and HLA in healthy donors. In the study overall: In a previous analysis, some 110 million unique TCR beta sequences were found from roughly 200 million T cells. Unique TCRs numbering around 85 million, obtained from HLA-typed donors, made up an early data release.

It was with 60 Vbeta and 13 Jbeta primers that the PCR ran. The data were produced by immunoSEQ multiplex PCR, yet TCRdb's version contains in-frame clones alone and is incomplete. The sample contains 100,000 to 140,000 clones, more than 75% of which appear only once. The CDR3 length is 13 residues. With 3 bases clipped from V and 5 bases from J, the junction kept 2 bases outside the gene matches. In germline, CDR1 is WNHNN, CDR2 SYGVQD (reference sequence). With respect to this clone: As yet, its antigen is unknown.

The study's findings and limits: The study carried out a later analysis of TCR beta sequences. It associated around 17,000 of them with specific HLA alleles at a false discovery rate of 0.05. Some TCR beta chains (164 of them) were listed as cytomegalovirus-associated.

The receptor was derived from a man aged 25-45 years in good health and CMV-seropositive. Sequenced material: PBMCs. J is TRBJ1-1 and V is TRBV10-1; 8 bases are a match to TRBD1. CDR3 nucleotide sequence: TGCGCCAGCAGTGAATGGACAGGGACTGAAGCTTTCTTT. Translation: CASSEWTGTEAFF.